One and the same sample provided the 31 T cell receptor beta chains below, sequenced in a study of shared clonotypes between healthy human individuals. Naive CD8 cells lacked CD45RO and underwent positive selection for CCR7, leaving out terminally differentiated effector memory CD45RA+ cells. TCRdb keeps only in-frame clones here, not all; method: immunoSEQ multiplex PCR. The sample has approximately 1.9 million clones, over 85% seen once. The material sequenced was naive CD8+ T cells from PBMCs. The receptors shown here come from a man between 18 and 35 years old in good health. Some clones in this sample may be carry-over from other donors' samples.

The V gene is TRBV11-2, the J gene TRBJ2-1; weak D call: TRBD2 (6 bases). This CDR3 is 16 amino acids long. Germline V gene sequence: CDR1 SGHAT, CDR2 FQNNGV. V was clipped by 5 bases and J by 8 bases, with 22 bases between them. CDR3 region: CASSPSNSGRWDEQFF. As DNA, the CDR3 is TGTGCCAGCAGCCCAAGCAATAGCGGCCGGTGGGATGAGCAGTTCTTC.

The chain has TRBV27 and TRBJ1-1; D might be TRBD1 (6 bases). From germline, CDR1 is MNHEY and CDR2 SMNVEV (reference sequence). The CDR3 sequence is 13 residues long. The V and J ends lost 3 bases and 11 bases respectively, with 16 bases between them. The chain's CDR3 is CASSLMAGAMAFF. CDR3 sequence (DNA): TGTGCCAGCAGTTTGATGGCGGGGGCTATGGCTTTCTTT.

The rearrangement joins TRBV15 to TRBJ1-1; D ambiguous. With 0 bases removed from V and 6 bases from J, the gap between germline ends came to 5 bases. Germline-derived CDR1 and CDR2 are LNHNV and YYDKDF (reference sequence). CDR3 length: 12 residues. The CDR3 sequence: CATSRDHPEAFF. Written as DNA, the CDR3 is TGTGCCACCAGCAGAGATCATCCTGAAGCTTTCTTT. Using reference TRBV15 and TRBJ1-1 for the parts outside the CDR3, the full variable domain is DAMVIQNPRYQVTQFGKPVTLSCSQTLNHNVMYWYQQKSSQAPKLLFHYYDKDFNNEADTPDNFQSRRPNTSFCFLDIRSPGLGDTAMYLCATSRDHPEAFFGQGTRLTVV.

This clone was seen only a few times. Other DNA sequences from this sample encode an identical CDR3 as well. The chain couples TRBV19 to TRBJ1-1; D ambiguous. The CDR3 is 12 residues long. Germline loops: CDR1 LNHDA, CDR2 SQIVND (reference sequence). Trimming took off 4 bases at V and 5 bases at J, with 8 bases between the two ends. The CDR3 here is CASSNGGTEAFF. CDR3 DNA sequence: TGTGCCAGTAGTAACGGCGGGACTGAAGCTTTCTTT.

The chain uses TRBV28 and TRBJ1-1, with D possibly TRBD1 on 5 matching bases. CDR1 is MDHEN, CDR2 SYDVKM, per germline. The V end was cut by 5 bases, the J end by 2 bases, with 12 bases between. CDR3 size: 14 residues. Written as DNA, the CDR3 is TGTGCCAGCAGTCCCAGGGAGTATAACACTGAAGCTTTCTTT. The encoded protein is CASSPREYNTEAFF.

The chain couples TRBV19 to TRBJ2-1; 14 bases fit TRBD2. CDR1 and CDR2 (germline): LNHDA, SQIVND (reference sequence). This CDR3 region has 18 residues. With 4 bases clipped from V and 8 bases from J, the junction kept 13 bases outside the gene matches. The CDR3 protein is CASSSGTSGRKGNYEQFF. Written as DNA, the CDR3 is TGTGCCAGTAGTAGCGGGACTAGCGGGAGAAAAGGAAACTATGAGCAGTTCTTC.

The chain joins TRBV7-9 to TRBJ2-7; D might be TRBD1 (6 bases). CDR3 length: 14 amino acids. In germline, CDR1 is SEHNR, CDR2 FQNEAQ (reference sequence). Trimming cost V 2 bases and J 5 bases, with 13 bases left between them. CDR3 loop: CASSLRGLGDEQYF. The CDR3 DNA sequence: TGTGCCAGCAGCTTAAGGGGGTTAGGCGACGAGCAGTACTTC.

This chain links TRBV6-1 with TRBJ2-2, with 8 nucleotides matching TRBD2. CDR1 and CDR2 from the germline V gene are MNHNS and SASEGT. V dropped 6 bases and J dropped 4; count of bases not matched to a gene: 7. CDR3 length equals 15 residues. CDR3 nucleotides: TGTGCCAGCAGCTCCCGGGCGGGAGGCACCGGGGAGCTGTTTTTT. Its translation is CASSSRAGGTGELFF.

V usage is TRBV9 and J usage is TRBJ2-5, with TRBD1 matching 11 bases. This CDR3 region has 17 residues. The germline gives CDR1 SGDLS, CDR2 YYNGEE. V shed 0 bases and J 3 bases; nucleotides not matched to a gene: 7. The DNA for the CDR3 is TGTGCCAGCAGCGTAGGGTGGGACAGGGGGAAGAAAGAGACCCAGTACTTC. Translation gives CASSVGWDRGKKETQYF.

The V call is TRBV15, the J call TRBJ2-7; a weak D match, TRBD1 (6 bases). Trimming took off 1 base at V and 6 bases at J, with 10 bases between the two ends. Germline V gene lookup returns CDR1 LNHNV and CDR2 YYDKDF (reference sequence). The CDR3 extends over 13 amino acids. The CDR3 is CATSRGTVGEQYF. The CDR3 nucleotides are TGTGCCACCAGCAGAGGGACAGTCGGCGAGCAGTACTTC.

V gene TRBV28 combines with J gene TRBJ1-2; D ambiguous. Germline CDR1 MDHEN, CDR2 SYDVKM. V lost 5 bases to trimming and J lost 4 bases, with 14 bases between them. The CDR3 length is 14 residues. CDR3 DNA: TGTGCCAGCAGTCGACGGAAAAGCCCCTATGGCTACACCTTC. Amino acid sequence: CASSRRKSPYGYTF.

The genes are TRBV15 and TRBJ1-5, with TRBD1 as a possible D gene (5 bases). The V end lost 0 bases, the J end lost 3 bases, and 9 bases lay between the germline ends. Germline CDR1 reads LNHNV; CDR2 reads YYDKDF (reference sequence). This CDR3 contains 15 residues. The CDR3: CATSRDSTVNQPQHF. CDR3 sequence (DNA): TGTGCCACCAGCAGAGATTCGACAGTCAATCAGCCCCAGCATTTT.

The V call is TRBV7-9, the J call TRBJ1-5; D not resolved. Trimming left V 2 bases short and J 6 bases short, with 5 bases between. CDR1 is SEHNR, CDR2 FQNEAQ, per germline (reference sequence). The CDR3 totals 12 residues. The CDR3 coding sequence is TGTGCCAGCAGCTTACCGGCTCAGCCCCAGCATTTT. This sequence encodes CASSLPAQPQHF.

The chain has TRBV6-6 and TRBJ2-7, with 9 bases aligning to TRBD1. The germline CDR1 and CDR2 sequences are MNHNY and SVGAGI (reference sequence). The CDR3 has 15 amino acids. V lost 7 bases and J lost 0; bases outside the gene matches: 7. CDR3 DNA sequence: TGTGCCAGCACCCAGGACAGGGGCTCCTCCTACGAGCAGTACTTC. Its translation: CASTQDRGSSYEQYF.

This chain uses TRBV28 with TRBJ2-5, with TRBD2 matching 10 bases. Germline CDR1 is MDHEN and CDR2 is SYDVKM. The CDR3 runs 20 residues. V lost 3 bases, J lost 0 bases, and 16 bases stayed unmatched. CDR3 protein: CASSLGLGASSGRDQETQYF. The CDR3 nucleotides read TGTGCCAGCAGTTTGGGTTTGGGGGCGTCTAGCGGGAGAGACCAAGAGACCCAGTACTTC. The full variable domain, rest sourced from reference TRBV28 and TRBJ2-5, is DVKVTQSSRYLVKRTGEKVFLECVQDMDHENMFWYRQDPGLGLRLIYFSYDVKMKEKGDIPEGYSVSREKKERFSLILESASTNQTSMYLCASSLGLGASSGRDQETQYFGPGTRLLVL.

This sequence joins TRBV25-1 and TRBJ2-5; 8 nucleotides line up with TRBD2. V shed 2 bases and J 8 bases; nucleotides not matched to a gene: 10. This CDR3 has 15 amino acids. From germline, CDR1 is MGHDK and CDR2 SYGVNS. In DNA form, the CDR3 reads TGTGCCAGCAGTGAAGGGCTAGCGGGCGAGGGAACCCAGTACTTC. It translates to CASSEGLAGEGTQYF. The entire variable domain, with the rest obtained from reference TRBV25-1 and TRBJ2-5, is as follows: EADIYQTPRYLVIGTGKKITLECSQTMGHDKMYWYQQDPGMELHLIHYSYGVNSTEKGDLSSESTVSRIRTEHFPLTLESARPSHTSQYLCASSEGLAGEGTQYFGPGTRLLVL.

The V and J genes are TRBV11-2 and TRBJ2-7; no clear D. This CDR3 is built from 13 residues. Germline-derived CDR1 and CDR2 are SGHAT and FQNNGV. Trimming shortened V by 2 bases and J by 6 bases, and 11 bases separated the two germline ends. CDR3: CASSLTEWTEQYF. As DNA, the CDR3 is TGTGCCAGCAGCTTAACTGAGTGGACCGAGCAGTACTTC.

The V and J genes are TRBV19 and TRBJ1-1; D remains unclear. The CDR3 runs 14 residues. Trimming removed 4 bases from V and 0 bases from J, with 9 bases in between. Per germline, CDR1 LNHDA and CDR2 SQIVND (reference sequence). This CDR3 reads CASSSQAMNTEAFF. The CDR3 DNA reads as TGTGCCAGTAGTAGTCAGGCTATGAACACTGAAGCTTTCTTT.

V usage is TRBV28 and J usage is TRBJ2-5; 8 positions match TRBD1. The V gene's germline CDR1 is MDHEN and CDR2 SYDVKM. The CDR3 spans 14 residues. Trimming at V came to 6 bases and at J to 4 bases, leaving 7 bases not matched to a gene. The DNA for the CDR3 is TGTGCCAGCAGCCTCAGGGGGCTACGAGAGACCCAGTACTTC. Encoded protein: CASSLRGLRETQYF.

The chain employs TRBV30 and TRBJ2-4; D gene uncertain. V lost 0 bases and J 6 bases, leaving 15 bases between the germline ends. The CDR3 is 15 residues long. The germline CDR1 and CDR2 sequences are GTSNPN and SVGIG (reference sequence). The CDR3 sequence is CAWSVRESHPNIQYF. DNA for the CDR3: TGTGCCTGGAGTGTCCGTGAGTCCCACCCAAACATTCAGTACTTC.

The chain carries TRBV11-2 and TRBJ1-1; D is unclear. Germline V CDR1 and CDR2: SGHAT, FQNNGV. The CDR3 extends over 17 amino acids. Trimming stripped 1 base from V and 1 base from J, with 16 bases between. CDR3 nucleotide sequence: TGTGCCAGCAGCTTAGTTATCGGAATATACGAGAACACTGAAGCTTTCTTT. Its translation: CASSLVIGIYENTEAFF.

This chain joins TRBV13 and TRBJ1-3, with no clear D. This CDR3 comprises 16 residues. CDR1 and CDR2 (germline): PRHDT, FYEKMQ (reference sequence). The V end lost 1 base, the J end lost 2 bases, and 12 bases lay between the germline ends. Here the CDR3 reads CASSLVHPTAGNTIYF. In nucleotides, the CDR3 is TGTGCCAGCAGCTTAGTTCACCCCACGGCTGGAAACACCATATATTTT.

The genes are TRBV15 and TRBJ1-4; no clear D. The ends were cut back, 1 base at V and 7 bases at J, with 7 bases in the middle. The germline V gene encodes CDR1 LNHNV and CDR2 YYDKDF (reference sequence). This CDR3 comprises 13 residues. Here the CDR3 reads CATSRVSTEKLFF. The CDR3 nucleotides read TGTGCCACCAGCAGAGTTTCCACTGAAAAACTGTTTTTT.

This clone was detected once. This chain links TRBV27 with TRBJ2-5; 9 positions agree with TRBD2. The CDR3 runs to 17 residues. Looked up from germline, CDR1 is MNHEY and CDR2 is SMNVEV (reference sequence). With 0 bases clipped from V and 2 bases from J, the junction kept 7 bases outside the gene matches. Here the CDR3 reads CASSLSVSSGVQETQYF. The CDR3 DNA is TGTGCCAGCAGTTTATCCGTCTCTAGCGGGGTGCAAGAGACCCAGTACTTC.

The rearrangement joins TRBV9 to TRBJ2-2, with D uncertain. V was shortened by 2 bases and J by 0 bases, with 17 bases between the two germline ends. Germline V gene lookup returns CDR1 SGDLS and CDR2 YYNGEE. This CDR3 contains 18 residues. The CDR3 protein is CASSVPVTAKPNTGELFF. CDR3 in DNA: TGTGCCAGCAGCGTCCCCGTGACTGCGAAACCGAACACCGGGGAGCTGTTTTTT.

The J gene is TRBJ2-1, the V gene TRBV4-1; TRBD1 agrees at 7 bases. The CDR3 runs to 15 residues. V was clipped by 4 bases and J by 2 bases; unmatched bases: 5. The germline V gene encodes CDR1 MGHRA and CDR2 YSYEKL. The CDR3 region is CASSPRDSAYNEQFF. CDR3 DNA sequence: TGCGCCAGCAGCCCTAGGGACAGTGCCTACAATGAGCAGTTCTTC.

V and J are TRBV7-6 and TRBJ2-6, with 12 positions matching TRBD2. CDR3 length equals 18 residues. Germline CDR1 is SGHVS and CDR2 is FNYEAQ. After removal of 4 bases from V and 0 bases from J, the junction contained 4 bases not matched to a gene. The CDR3 DNA sequence: TGTGCCAGCAGCTCGGGACTAGCGGGTGGCTCTGGGGCCAACGTCCTGACTTTC. Translation: CASSSGLAGGSGANVLTF. Using reference TRBV7-6 and TRBJ2-6 for the parts outside the CDR3, the full variable domain is GAGVSQSPRYKVTKRGQDVALRCDPISGHVSLYWYRQALGQGPEFLTYFNYEAQQDKSGLPNDRFSAERPEGSISTLTIQRTEQRDSAMYRCASSSGLAGGSGANVLTFGAGSRLTVL.

This chain links TRBV7-9 with TRBJ2-5; D gene unclear. V lost 5 bases and J 5 bases, leaving 12 bases between the germline ends. The CDR3 has 13 residues. The germline CDR1 and CDR2 sequences are SEHNR and FQNEAQ (reference sequence). In nucleotides, the CDR3 is TGTGCCAGCAGCCTCGCCGAGAGGGAGACCCAGTACTTC. Its translation: CASSLAERETQYF.

CDR3: CASSLTSEVSYEQYF. CDR3 bases: TGTGCCAGCAGTTTAACGTCGGAAGTCTCCTACGAGCAGTACTTC. The chain uses TRBV28 and TRBJ2-7; D gene unclear. The CDR3 is made up of 15 amino acids. The V and J ends lost 2 bases and 0 bases respectively, with 11 bases between them. Germline loops: CDR1 MDHEN, CDR2 SYDVKM.

The chain links TRBV28 to TRBJ1-1; no firm D call. The CDR3 totals 14 residues. V gave up 5 bases and J gave up 3 bases, with 13 bases separating them. Germline CDR1 reads MDHEN; CDR2 reads SYDVKM. The CDR3 DNA follows: TGTGCCAGCAGTGAATACCCCGGGGACACTGAAGCTTTCTTT. Translated, it gives CASSEYPGDTEAFF.

The chain employs TRBV27 and TRBJ1-5; unclear D gene. The V end was cut by 6 bases, the J end by 3 bases, with 15 bases between. Germline V gene sequence: CDR1 MNHEY, CDR2 SMNVEV (reference sequence). This CDR3 has 15 residues. CDR3 coding DNA: TGTGCCAGCAGCCCTATCTGGACTTTCAATCAGCCCCAGCATTTT. Translation: CASSPIWTFNQPQHF.